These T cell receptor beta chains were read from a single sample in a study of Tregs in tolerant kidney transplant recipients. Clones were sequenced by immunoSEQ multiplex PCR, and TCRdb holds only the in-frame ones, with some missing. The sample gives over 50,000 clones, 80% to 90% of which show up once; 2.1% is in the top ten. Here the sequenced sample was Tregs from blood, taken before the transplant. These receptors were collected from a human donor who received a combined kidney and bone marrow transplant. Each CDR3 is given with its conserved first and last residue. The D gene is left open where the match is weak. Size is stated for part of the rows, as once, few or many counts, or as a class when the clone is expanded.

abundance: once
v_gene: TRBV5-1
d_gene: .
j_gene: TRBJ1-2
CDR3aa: CASASSPGGQNGDGYTF
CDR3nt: TGCGCCAGCGCCTCCTCGCCCGGTGGACAGAATGGGGATGGCTACACCTTC

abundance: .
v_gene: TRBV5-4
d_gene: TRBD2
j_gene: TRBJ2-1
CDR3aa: CASSLAGLAGNEQFF
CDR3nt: TGTGCCAGCAGCTTGGCGGGACTAGCGGGCAATGAGCAGTTCTTC

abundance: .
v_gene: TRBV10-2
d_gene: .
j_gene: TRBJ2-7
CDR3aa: CASRSGGHEQYF
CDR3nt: TGCGCCAGCCGATCCGGAGGGCACGAGCAGTACTTC

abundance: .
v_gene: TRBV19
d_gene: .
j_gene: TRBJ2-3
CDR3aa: CASSPTSSADTQYF
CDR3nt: TGTGCCAGTAGTCCGACGTCTAGCGCAGATACGCAGTATTTT

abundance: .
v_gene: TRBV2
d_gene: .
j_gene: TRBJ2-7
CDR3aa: CANGNRRSRYEQYF
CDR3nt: TGTGCCAACGGGAACAGGAGATCTCGCTACGAGCAGTACTTC

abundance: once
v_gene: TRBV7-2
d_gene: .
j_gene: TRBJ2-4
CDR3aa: CASSLDGGLQYF
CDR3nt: TGTGCCAGCAGCTTGGATGGGGGTTTACAGTACTTC

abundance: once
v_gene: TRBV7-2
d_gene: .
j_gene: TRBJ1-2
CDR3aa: CASSLDFGSYTF
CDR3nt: TGTGCCAGCAGCTTAGATTTCGGGAGCTACACCTTC

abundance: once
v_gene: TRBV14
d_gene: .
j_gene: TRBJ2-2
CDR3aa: CASSQDPVRGELFF
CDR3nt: TGTGCCAGCAGCCAAGATCCCGTACGAGGGGAGCTGTTTTTT

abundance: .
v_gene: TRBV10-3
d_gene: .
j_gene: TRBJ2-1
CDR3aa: CAISGSAVASLNEQFF
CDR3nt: TGTGCCATCAGTGGCTCGGCGGTAGCGTCCCTCAATGAGCAGTTCTTC

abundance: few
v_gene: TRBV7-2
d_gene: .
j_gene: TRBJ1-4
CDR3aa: CASSLVGAGEKLFF
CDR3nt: TGTGCCAGCAGCTTAGTCGGAGCGGGGGAAAAACTGTTTTTT

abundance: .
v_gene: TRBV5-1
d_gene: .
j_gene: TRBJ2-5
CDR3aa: CASSDRGLFQETQYF
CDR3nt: TGCGCCAGCAGCGATAGGGGCCTGTTCCAAGAGACCCAGTACTTC

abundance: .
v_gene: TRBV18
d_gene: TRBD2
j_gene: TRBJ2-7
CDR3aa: CASSRTSGRISYEQYF
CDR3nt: TGTGCCAGCTCACGGACTAGCGGGCGAATCTCCTACGAGCAGTACTTC

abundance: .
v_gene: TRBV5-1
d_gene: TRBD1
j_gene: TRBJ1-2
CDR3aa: CASSEDAGGSGYTF
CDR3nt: TGCGCCAGCAGCGAGGACGCAGGGGGCTCCGGCTACACCTTC

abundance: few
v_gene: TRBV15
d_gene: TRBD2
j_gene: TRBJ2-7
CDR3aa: CATSREWRGGSYEQYF
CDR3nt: TGTGCCACCAGCAGAGAATGGCGCGGGGGGTCCTACGAGCAGTACTTC

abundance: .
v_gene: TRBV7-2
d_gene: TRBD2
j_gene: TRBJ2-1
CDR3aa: CASSLGPSGRYNEQVF
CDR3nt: TGTGCCAGCAGCTTAGGCCCTAGCGGGCGGTACAATGAGCAGGTCTTC

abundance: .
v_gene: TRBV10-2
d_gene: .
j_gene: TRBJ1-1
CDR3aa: CASSERRLMNTEAFF
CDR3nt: TGCGCCAGCAGTGAGCGCAGGCTAATGAACACTGAAGCTTTCTTT

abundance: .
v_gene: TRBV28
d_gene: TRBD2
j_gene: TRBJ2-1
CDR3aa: CASSSPGLGGYNEQFF
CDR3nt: TGTGCCAGCAGTTCACCGGGACTAGGGGGTTACAATGAGCAGTTCTTC

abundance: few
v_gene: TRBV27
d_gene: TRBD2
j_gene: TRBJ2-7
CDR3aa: CASRPTSGGSYEQYF
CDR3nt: TGTGCCAGCAGGCCCACTAGCGGAGGATCCTACGAGCAGTACTTC

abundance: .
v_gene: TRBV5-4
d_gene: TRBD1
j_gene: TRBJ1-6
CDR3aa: CASSFDRGNSPLHF
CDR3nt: TGTGCCAGCAGCTTTGACAGGGGTAATTCACCCCTCCACTTT

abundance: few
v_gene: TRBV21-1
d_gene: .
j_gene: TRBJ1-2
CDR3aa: CASDRVYGYTF
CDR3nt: TGTGCCAGTGACAGGGTCTATGGCTACACCTTC

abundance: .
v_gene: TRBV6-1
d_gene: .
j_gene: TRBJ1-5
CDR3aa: CASTGADSLNQPQHF
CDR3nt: TGTGCCAGCACCGGGGCGGACAGCCTCAATCAGCCCCAGCATTTT

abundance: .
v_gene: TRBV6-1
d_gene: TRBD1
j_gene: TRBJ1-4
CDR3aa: CASSATSTGTGTNEKLFF
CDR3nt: TGTGCCAGCAGTGCTACGTCGACAGGGACGGGAACTAATGAAAAACTGTTTTTT

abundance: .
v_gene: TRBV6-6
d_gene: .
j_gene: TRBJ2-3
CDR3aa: CASSSGAGDTQYF
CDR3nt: TGTGCCAGCAGTTCCGGGGCGGGAGATACGCAGTATTTT

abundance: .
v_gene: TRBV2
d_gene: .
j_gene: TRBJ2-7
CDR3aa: CASRTVGSRSYEQYF
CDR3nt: TGTGCCAGCAGGACAGTCGGTTCCAGGTCCTACGAGCAGTACTTC

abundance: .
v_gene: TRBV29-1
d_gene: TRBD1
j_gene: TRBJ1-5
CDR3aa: CSVRLGTGNQPQHF
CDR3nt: TGCAGCGTTCGGTTAGGGACAGGAAATCAGCCCCAGCATTTT

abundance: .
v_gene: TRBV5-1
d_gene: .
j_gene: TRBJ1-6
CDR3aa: CASSSLTGIYNSPLHF
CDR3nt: TGCGCCAGCAGCTCCCTGACAGGAATCTATAATTCACCCCTCCACTTT

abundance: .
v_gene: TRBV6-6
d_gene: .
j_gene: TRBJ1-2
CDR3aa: CASSPRDGYTF
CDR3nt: TGTGCCAGCAGCCCTAGGGATGGCTACACCTTC

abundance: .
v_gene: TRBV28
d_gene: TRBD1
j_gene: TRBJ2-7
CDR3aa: CASSLRQGWSYEQYF
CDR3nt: TGTGCCAGCAGTTTAAGACAGGGATGGTCCTACGAGCAGTACTTC

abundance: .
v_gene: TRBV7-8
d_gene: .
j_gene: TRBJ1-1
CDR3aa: CASGRTEKTEAFF
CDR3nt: TGTGCCAGCGGGCGGACGGAGAAGACTGAAGCTTTCTTT

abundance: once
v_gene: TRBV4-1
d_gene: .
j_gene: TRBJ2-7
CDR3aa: CASSQERGRQYEQYF
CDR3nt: TGCGCCAGCAGCCAAGAACGTGGACGGCAGTACGAGCAGTACTTC

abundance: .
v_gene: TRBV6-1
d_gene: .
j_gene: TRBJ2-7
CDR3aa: CASSILRLAEQYF
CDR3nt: TGTGCCAGCAGCATCCTAAGACTGGCCGAGCAGTACTTC

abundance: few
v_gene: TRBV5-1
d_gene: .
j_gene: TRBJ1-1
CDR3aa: CASSLALVRVGTEAFF
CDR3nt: TGCGCCAGCAGCTTGGCCTTGGTCAGGGTAGGCACTGAAGCTTTCTTT

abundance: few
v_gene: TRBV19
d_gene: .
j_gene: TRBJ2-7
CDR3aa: CASSWGADEQYF
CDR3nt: TGTGCCAGTAGTTGGGGGGCTGACGAGCAGTACTTC

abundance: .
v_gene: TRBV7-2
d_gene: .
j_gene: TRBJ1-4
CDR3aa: CASSLGGLANEKLFF
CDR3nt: TGTGCCAGCAGCTTAGGGGGCCTAGCTAATGAAAAACTGTTTTTT

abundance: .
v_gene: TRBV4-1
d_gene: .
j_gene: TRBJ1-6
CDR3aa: CASSQWPGRGNSPLHF
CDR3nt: TGCGCCAGCAGCCAGTGGCCGGGACGGGGGAATTCACCCCTCCACTTT

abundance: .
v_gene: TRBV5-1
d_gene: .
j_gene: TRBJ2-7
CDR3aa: CASSFMQGNSYEQYF
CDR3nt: TGCGCCAGCAGCTTTATGCAGGGTAACTCCTACGAGCAGTACTTC

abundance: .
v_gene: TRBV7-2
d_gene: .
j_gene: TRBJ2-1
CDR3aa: CASNEGTRYREQFF
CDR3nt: TGTGCCAGCAACGAAGGGACTCGCTATAGGGAGCAGTTCTTC

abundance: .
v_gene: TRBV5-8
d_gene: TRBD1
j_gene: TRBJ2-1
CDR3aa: CASRRTGFFPRAQVYNEQFF
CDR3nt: TGTGCCAGCAGGAGGACAGGGTTTTTCCCCAGGGCCCAAGTGTACAATGAGCAGTTCTTC

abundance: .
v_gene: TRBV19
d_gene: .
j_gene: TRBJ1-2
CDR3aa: CASSIGANYGYTF
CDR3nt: TGTGCCAGTAGTATAGGCGCAAACTATGGCTACACCTTC

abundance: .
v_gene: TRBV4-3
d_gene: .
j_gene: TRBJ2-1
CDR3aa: CASSQRLGAYSLNNEQFF
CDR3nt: TGCGCCAGCAGCCAACGGTTGGGGGCCTATTCCTTAAACAATGAGCAGTTCTTC

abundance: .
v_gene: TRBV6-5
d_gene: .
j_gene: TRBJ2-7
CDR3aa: CASSPLDGLAQYF
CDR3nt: TGTGCCAGCAGTCCTCTGGACGGATTAGCGCAGTACTTC

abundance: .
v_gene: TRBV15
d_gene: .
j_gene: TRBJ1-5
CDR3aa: CATSRGQSPQPQHF
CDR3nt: TGTGCCACCAGCAGAGGGCAGTCCCCTCAGCCCCAGCATTTT

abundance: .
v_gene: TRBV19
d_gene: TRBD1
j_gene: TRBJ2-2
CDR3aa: CASSIADRETGELFF
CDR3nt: TGTGCCAGTAGTATAGCGGACAGGGAGACCGGGGAGCTGTTTTTT

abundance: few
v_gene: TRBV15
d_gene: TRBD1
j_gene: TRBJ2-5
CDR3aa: CATSRGGGQGLGETQYF
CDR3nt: TGTGCCACCAGCAGAGGGGGGGGACAGGGGTTAGGAGAGACCCAGTACTTC

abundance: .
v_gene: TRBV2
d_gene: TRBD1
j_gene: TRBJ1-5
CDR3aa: CASRDRGSNNQPQHF
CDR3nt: TGTGCCAGCAGGGACAGGGGTTCCAACAATCAGCCCCAGCATTTT

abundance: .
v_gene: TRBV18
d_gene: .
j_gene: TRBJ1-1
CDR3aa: CASSPPVTRVGTEAFF
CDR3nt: TGTGCCAGCTCACCACCGGTAACAAGGGTGGGCACTGAAGCTTTCTTT

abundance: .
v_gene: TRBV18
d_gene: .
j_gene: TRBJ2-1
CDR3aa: CASSPLEGNEQFF
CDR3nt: TGTGCCAGCTCACCCCTCGAGGGCAATGAGCAGTTCTTC

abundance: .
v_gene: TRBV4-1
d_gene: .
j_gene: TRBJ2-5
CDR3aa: CASSLSFQETQYF
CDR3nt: TGCGCCAGCAGCCTAAGCTTCCAAGAGACCCAGTACTTC

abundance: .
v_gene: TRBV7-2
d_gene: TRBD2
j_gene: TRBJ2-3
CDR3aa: CASSPRAGGRTDTQYF
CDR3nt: TGTGCCAGCAGCCCTCGGGCGGGGGGACGGACAGATACGCAGTATTTT

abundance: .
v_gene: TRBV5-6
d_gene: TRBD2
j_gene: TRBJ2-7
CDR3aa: CASSTVLAAALGEQYF
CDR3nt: TGTGCCAGCAGCACGGTCCTAGCGGCCGCGCTGGGGGAGCAGTACTTC

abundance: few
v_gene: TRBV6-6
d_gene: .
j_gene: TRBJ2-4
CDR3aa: CASLSRLSKNIQYF
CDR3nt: TGTGCCAGCCTCAGCCGGTTGTCCAAAAACATTCAGTACTTC

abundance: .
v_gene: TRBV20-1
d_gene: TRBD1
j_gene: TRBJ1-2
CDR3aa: CSATGQGGYTF
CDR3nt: TGCAGTGCCACAGGACAGGGTGGCTACACCTTC

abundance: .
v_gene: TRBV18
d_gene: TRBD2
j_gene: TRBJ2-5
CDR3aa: CASSWTSGEETQYF
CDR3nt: TGTGCCAGCTCATGGACTAGCGGGGAAGAGACCCAGTACTTC

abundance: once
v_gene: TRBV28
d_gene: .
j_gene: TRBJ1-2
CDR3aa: CASSGATDLYGYTF
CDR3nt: TGTGCCAGCAGTGGGGCGACGGACCTCTATGGCTACACCTTC

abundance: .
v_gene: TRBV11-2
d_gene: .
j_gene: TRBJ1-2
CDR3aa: CASSLDPSSDTRF
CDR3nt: TGTGCCAGCAGCTTAGACCCGTCGTCGGACACGCGCTTC

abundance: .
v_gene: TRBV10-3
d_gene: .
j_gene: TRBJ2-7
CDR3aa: CAIGRDEQYF
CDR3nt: TGTGCCATCGGACGCGACGAGCAGTACTTC

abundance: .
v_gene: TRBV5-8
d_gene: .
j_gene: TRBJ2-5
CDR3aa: CASSLGPMKGGETQYF
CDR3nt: TGTGCCAGCAGCTTGGGGCCCATGAAGGGGGGAGAGACCCAGTACTTC

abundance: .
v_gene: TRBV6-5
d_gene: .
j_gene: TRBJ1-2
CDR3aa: CASSGGARYGYTF
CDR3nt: TGTGCCAGCAGTGGGGGTGCCCGCTATGGCTACACCTTC

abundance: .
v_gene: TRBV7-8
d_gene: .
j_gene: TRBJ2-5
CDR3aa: CASSLFGQTQYF
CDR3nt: TGTGCCAGCAGCTTATTTGGCCAGACCCAGTACTTC